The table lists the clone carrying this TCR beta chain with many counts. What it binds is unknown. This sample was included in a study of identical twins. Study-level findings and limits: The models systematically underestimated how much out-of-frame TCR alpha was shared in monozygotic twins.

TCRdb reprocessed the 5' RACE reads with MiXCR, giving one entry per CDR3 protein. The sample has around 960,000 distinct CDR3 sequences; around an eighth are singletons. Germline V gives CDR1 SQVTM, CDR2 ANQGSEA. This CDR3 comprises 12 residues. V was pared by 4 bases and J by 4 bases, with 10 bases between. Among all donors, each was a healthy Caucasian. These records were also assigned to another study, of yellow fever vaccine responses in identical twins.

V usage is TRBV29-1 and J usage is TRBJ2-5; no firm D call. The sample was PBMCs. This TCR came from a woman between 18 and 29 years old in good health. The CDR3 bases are TGCAGCGTTGGCCGGCCGAGAGAGACCCAGTACTTC. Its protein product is CSVGRPRETQYF.